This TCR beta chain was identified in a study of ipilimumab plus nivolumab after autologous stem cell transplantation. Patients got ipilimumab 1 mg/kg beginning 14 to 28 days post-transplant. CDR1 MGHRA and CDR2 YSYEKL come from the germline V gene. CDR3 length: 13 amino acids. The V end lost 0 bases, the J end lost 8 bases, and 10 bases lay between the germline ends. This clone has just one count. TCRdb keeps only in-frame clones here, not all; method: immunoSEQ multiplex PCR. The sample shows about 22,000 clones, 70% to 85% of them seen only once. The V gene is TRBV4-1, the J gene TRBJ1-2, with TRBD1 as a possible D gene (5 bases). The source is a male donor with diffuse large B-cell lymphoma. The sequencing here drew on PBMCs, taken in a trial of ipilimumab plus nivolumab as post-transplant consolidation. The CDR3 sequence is CASSQDYNRGYTF. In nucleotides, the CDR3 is TGCGCCAGCAGCCAAGATTACAACAGGGGCTACACCTTC.